The next 10 T cell receptor beta chains were all read from a single sample in a study of technical replicates of blood from a handful of donors. Repertoires were generated with immunoSEQ multiplex PCR, while TCRdb's copy carries only in-frame clones and drops some. Of approximately 12,000 clones in the sample, over 85% were seen once. The sequencing sample was made of PBMCs. The receptors derive from a human donor in good health.

The V gene is TRBV18, the J gene TRBJ2-1; tentatively, D is TRBD2 (6 bases). The CDR3 spans 17 residues. CDR1 is KGHSH and CDR2 is LQKENI in the germline V gene. Between the trimmed V and J ends, which lost 0 bases and 0 bases, there was a span of 12 bases. CDR3 nucleotides: TGTGCCAGCTCACCACCGTGGGCGGGAAGCTCCTACAATGAGCAGTTCTTC. This gives the protein CASSPPWAGSSYNEQFF.

The V call is TRBV6-1, the J call TRBJ2-1, with a weak D call TRBD2 (6 bases). This CDR3 contains 15 residues. V lost 2 bases, J lost 0 bases, and 8 bases lay in between. From germline, CDR1 is MNHNS and CDR2 SASEGT. CDR3: CASSEYGGSYNEQFF. The CDR3 DNA follows: TGTGCCAGCAGTGAATACGGGGGCTCCTACAATGAGCAGTTCTTC.

The chain combines TRBV25-1 with TRBJ1-1; 8 nucleotides match TRBD1. The length of the CDR3 is 14 residues. V was pared by 7 bases and J by 1 base, with 5 bases of the junction left unmatched. CDR1 is MGHDK, CDR2 SYGVNS, per germline. The CDR3: CASKTGGANTEAFF. The CDR3 DNA follows: TGTGCCAGCAAAACAGGGGGAGCGAACACTGAAGCTTTCTTT.

V and J are TRBV6-5 and TRBJ1-4; 7 bases are a match to TRBD1. Germline CDR1 and CDR2: MNHEY and SVGAGI. CDR3 length: 14 amino acids. Losses at the gene ends were 0 bases for V and 8 bases for J; bases not matched to a gene: 3. The chain's CDR3 is CASSYSTGYEKLFF. The CDR3 bases are TGTGCCAGCAGTTACTCGACAGGGTACGAAAAACTGTTTTTT.

This chain links TRBV2 with TRBJ2-2; 8 positions agree with TRBD1. The length of the CDR3 is 14 residues. Germline CDR1 SNHLY, CDR2 FYNNEI. Unmatched junction bases numbered 4, after V lost 9 bases and J lost 1 base. Here the CDR3 DNA reads TGTGCCAGTCGCGGGACAGGGAACACCGGGGAGCTGTTTTTT. This encodes CASRGTGNTGELFF. The whole variable domain, remainder taken from reference TRBV2 and TRBJ2-2, is EPEVTQTPSHQVTQMGQEVILRCVPISNHLYFYWYRQILGQKVEFLVSFYNNEISEKSEIFDDQFSVERPDGSNFTLKIRSTKLEDSAMYFCASRGTGNTGELFFGEGSRLTVL.

The V call is TRBV30, the J call TRBJ2-2; D gene unclear. Per germline, CDR1 GTSNPN and CDR2 SVGIG (reference sequence). V gave up 0 bases and J gave up 3 bases, with 8 bases separating them. The CDR3 contains 14 residues. The chain's CDR3 is CAWSVNSHTGELFF. The CDR3 DNA sequence: TGTGCCTGGAGTGTTAACAGTCACACCGGGGAGCTGTTTTTT.

The rearrangement uses TRBV7-9 and TRBJ2-7, with D possibly TRBD1 on 5 matching bases. CDR3 length: 15 residues. V lost 5 bases to trimming and J lost 6 bases, with 20 bases between them. The germline V gene encodes CDR1 SEHNR and CDR2 FQNEAQ (reference sequence). CDR3 sequence reads: CASSRMDTTQVEQYF. The DNA for the CDR3 is TGTGCCAGCAGCCGTATGGACACGACCCAGGTCGAGCAGTACTTC. The variable domain in full, completed from reference TRBV7-9 and TRBJ2-7, reads DTGVSQNPRHKITKRGQNVTFRCDPISEHNRLYWYRQTLGQGPEFLTYFQNEAQLEKSRLLSDRFSAERPKGSFSTLEIQRTEQGDSAMYLCASSRMDTTQVEQYFGPGTRLTVT.

This chain links TRBV19 with TRBJ2-7; TRBD2 matches 8 bases. J lost 2 bases, V lost 3 bases, and 6 bases had no gene match. Germline V gene lookup returns CDR1 LNHDA and CDR2 SQIVND (reference sequence). The CDR3 consists of 15 residues. This chain's CDR3 is CASSISGTRPYEQYF. The DNA for the CDR3 is TGTGCCAGTAGTATCTCCGGGACTAGACCCTACGAGCAGTACTTC. The full variable domain, completed using reference TRBV19 and TRBJ2-7, is DGGITQSPKYLFRKEGQNVTLSCEQNLNHDAMYWYRQDPGQGLRLIYYSQIVNDFQKGDIAEGYSVSREKKESFPLTVTSAQKNPTAFYLCASSISGTRPYEQYFGPGTRLTVT.

This sequence joins TRBV5-6 and TRBJ1-1; D remains ambiguous. V gave up 1 base and J gave up 3 bases, with 16 bases separating them. CDR3 length equals 16 residues. Per germline, CDR1 SGHDT and CDR2 YYEEEE. The CDR3 coding sequence is TGTGCCAGCAGCTTGCCCTTCCAGGTCACGTACACTGAAGCTTTCTTT. Translating it yields CASSLPFQVTYTEAFF.

J is TRBJ2-2 and V is TRBV7-3, with D unresolved. The length of the CDR3 is 15 residues. Per germline, CDR1 SGHTA and CDR2 FQGTGA. Trimming took off 4 bases at V and 6 bases at J, with 15 bases between the two ends. The CDR3 bases are TGTGCCAGCAGCTCTCTCGGTGGGCCGGCCGGGGAGCTGTTTTTT. The encoded protein is CASSSLGGPAGELFF.